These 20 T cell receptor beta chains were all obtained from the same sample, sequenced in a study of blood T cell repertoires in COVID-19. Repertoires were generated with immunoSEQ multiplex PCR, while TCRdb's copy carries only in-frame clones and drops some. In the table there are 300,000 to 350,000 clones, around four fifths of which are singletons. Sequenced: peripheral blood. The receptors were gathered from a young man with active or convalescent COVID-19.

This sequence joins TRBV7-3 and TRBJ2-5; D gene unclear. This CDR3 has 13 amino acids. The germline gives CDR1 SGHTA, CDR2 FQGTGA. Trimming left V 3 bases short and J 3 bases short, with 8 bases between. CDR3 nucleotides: TGTGCCAGCAGCTTTCTCCGGGAAGAGACCCAGTACTTC. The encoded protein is CASSFLREETQYF.

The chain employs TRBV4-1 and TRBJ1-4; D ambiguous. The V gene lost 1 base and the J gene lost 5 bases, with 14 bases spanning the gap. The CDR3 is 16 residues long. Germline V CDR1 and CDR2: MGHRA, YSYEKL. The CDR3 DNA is TGCGCCAGCAGCCAAGTCGTAGGGAGGAGGAATGAAAAACTGTTTTTT. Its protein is CASSQVVGRRNEKLFF.

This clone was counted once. The CDR3 loop is CASSVRTGGETEAFF. CDR3 bases: TGTGCCAGCAGCGTCAGAACAGGGGGGGAAACTGAAGCTTTCTTT. The chain recombines TRBV2 with TRBJ1-1, with 8 nucleotides matching TRBD1. The CDR3 covers 15 residues. CDR1 is SNHLY and CDR2 is FYNNEI in the germline V gene. V shed 6 bases and J 5 bases; nucleotides not matched to a gene: 11.

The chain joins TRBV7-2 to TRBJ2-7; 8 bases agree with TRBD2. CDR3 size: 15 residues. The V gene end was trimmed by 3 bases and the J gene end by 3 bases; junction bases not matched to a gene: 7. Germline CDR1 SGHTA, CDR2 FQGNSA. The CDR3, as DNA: TGTGCCAGCAGCTTCCTAAGCGGGAGTAACTACGAGCAGTACTTC. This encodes CASSFLSGSNYEQYF.

The DNA of the CDR3 is TGTGCCAGCAGTTTCGGGGGGCTGGGCACTGAAGCTTTCTTT. This sequence encodes CASSFGGLGTEAFF. V usage is TRBV6-2 or TRBV6-3 and J usage is TRBJ1-1; D might be TRBD1 (6 bases). This CDR3 comprises 14 residues. From germline, CDR1 is MNHEY and CDR2 SVGEGT. V gave up 4 bases and J gave up 4 bases, with 13 bases separating them.

The CDR3 is CASSLAARGPEAFF. CDR3 DNA: TGTGCCAGCAGCTTGGCGGCAAGGGGCCCTGAAGCTTTCTTT. The chain carries TRBV5-4 and TRBJ1-1; possibly TRBD1 for D (5 bases). Per the germline V gene, CDR1 is SGHNT and CDR2 is YYREEE (reference sequence). The CDR3 is 14 residues long. V dropped 0 bases and J dropped 6 bases, with 12 bases sitting between them.

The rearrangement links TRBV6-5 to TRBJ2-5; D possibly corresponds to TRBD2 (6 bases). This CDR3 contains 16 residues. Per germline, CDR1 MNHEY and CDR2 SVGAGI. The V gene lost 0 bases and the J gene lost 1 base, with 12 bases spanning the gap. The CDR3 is CASSYSGTRPQETQYF. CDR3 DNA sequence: TGTGCCAGCAGTTACTCGGGGACTCGCCCCCAAGAGACCCAGTACTTC.

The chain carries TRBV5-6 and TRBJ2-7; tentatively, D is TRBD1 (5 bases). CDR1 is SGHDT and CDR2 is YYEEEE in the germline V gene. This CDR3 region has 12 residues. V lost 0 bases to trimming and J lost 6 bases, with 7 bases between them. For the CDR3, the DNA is TGTGCCAGCAGCTTGGTTCAGGGCGAGCAGTACTTC. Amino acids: CASSLVQGEQYF.

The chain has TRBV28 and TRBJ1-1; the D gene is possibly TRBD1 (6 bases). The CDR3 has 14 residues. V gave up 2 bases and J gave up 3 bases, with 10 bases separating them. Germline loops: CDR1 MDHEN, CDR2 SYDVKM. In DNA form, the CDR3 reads TGTGCCAGCAGTTTAGGGGGCAGGGACACTGAAGCTTTCTTT. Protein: CASSLGGRDTEAFF.

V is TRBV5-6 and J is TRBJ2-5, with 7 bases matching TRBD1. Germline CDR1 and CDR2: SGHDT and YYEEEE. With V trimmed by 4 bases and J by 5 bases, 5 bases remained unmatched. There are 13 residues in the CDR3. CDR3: CASSLGQLETQYF. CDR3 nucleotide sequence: TGTGCCAGCAGCCTGGGACAGTTGGAGACCCAGTACTTC.

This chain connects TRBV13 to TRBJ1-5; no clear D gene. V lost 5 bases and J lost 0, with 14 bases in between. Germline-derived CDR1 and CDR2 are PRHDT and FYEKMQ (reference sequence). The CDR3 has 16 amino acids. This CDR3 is CASSQREFYSNQPQHF. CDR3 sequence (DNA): TGTGCCAGCAGCCAACGGGAGTTTTATAGCAATCAGCCCCAGCATTTT.

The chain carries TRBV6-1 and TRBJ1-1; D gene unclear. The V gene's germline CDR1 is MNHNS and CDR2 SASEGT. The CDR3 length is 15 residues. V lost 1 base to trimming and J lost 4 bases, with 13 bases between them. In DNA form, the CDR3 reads TGTGCCAGCAGTGAAGATGAGGGCGAGGGCACTGAAGCTTTCTTT. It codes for CASSEDEGEGTEAFF.

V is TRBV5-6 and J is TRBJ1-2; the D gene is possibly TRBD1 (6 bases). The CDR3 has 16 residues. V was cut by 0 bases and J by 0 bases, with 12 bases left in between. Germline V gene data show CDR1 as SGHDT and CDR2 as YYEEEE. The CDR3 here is CASSLAWGGPNYGYTF. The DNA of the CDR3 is TGTGCCAGCAGCTTGGCCTGGGGGGGGCCTAACTATGGCTACACCTTC.

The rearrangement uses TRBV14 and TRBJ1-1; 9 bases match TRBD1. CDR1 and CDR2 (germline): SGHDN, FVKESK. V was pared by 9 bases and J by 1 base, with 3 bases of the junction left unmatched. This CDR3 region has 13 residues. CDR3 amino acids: CASDRGSNTEAFF. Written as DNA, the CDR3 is TGTGCCAGTGACAGGGGGTCGAACACTGAAGCTTTCTTT.

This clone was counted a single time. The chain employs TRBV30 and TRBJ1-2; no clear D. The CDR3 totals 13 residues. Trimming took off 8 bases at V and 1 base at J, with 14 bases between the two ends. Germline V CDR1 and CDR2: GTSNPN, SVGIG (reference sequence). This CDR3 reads CATSGVDNYGYTF. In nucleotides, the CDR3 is TGTGCCACAAGCGGGGTCGATAACTATGGCTACACCTTC. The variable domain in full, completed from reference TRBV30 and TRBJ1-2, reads SQTIHQWPATLVQPVGSPLSLECTVEGTSNPNLYWYRQAAGRGLQLLFYSVGIGQISSEVPQNLSASRPQDRQFILSSKKLLLSDSGFYLCATSGVDNYGYTFGSGTRLTVV.

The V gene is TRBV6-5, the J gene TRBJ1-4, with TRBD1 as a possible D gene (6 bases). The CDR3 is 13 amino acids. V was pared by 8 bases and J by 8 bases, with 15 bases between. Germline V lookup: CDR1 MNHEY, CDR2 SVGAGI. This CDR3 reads CASYIQGGEKLFF. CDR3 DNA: TGTGCCAGCTATATACAGGGTGGAGAAAAACTGTTTTTT.

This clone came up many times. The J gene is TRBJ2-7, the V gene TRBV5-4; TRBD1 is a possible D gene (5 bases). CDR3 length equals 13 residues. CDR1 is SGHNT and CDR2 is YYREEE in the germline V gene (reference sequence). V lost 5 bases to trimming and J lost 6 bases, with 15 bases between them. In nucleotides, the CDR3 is TGTGCCAGCAGTCTTTTACAGGTGGGCGAGCAGTACTTC. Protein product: CASSLLQVGEQYF. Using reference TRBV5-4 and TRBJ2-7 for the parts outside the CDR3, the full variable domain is ETGVTQSPTHLIKTRGQQVTLRCSSQSGHNTVSWYQQALGQGPQFIFQYYREEENGRGNFPPRFSGLQFPNYSSELNVNALELDDSALYLCASSLLQVGEQYFGPGTRLTVT.

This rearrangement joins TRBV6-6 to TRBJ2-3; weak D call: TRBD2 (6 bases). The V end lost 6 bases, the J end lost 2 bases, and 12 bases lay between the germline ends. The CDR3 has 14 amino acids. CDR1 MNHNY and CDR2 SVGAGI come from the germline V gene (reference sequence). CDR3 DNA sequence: TGTGCCAGCAGCCGCCGGGACTTCACAGATACGCAGTATTTT. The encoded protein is CASSRRDFTDTQYF.

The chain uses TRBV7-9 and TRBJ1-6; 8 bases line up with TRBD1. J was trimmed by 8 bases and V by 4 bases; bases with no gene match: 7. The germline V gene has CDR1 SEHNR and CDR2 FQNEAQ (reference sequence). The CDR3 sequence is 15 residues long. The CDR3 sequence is CASSSQGARDSPLHF. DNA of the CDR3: TGTGCCAGCAGCTCCCAGGGGGCGAGGGATTCACCCCTCCACTTT.

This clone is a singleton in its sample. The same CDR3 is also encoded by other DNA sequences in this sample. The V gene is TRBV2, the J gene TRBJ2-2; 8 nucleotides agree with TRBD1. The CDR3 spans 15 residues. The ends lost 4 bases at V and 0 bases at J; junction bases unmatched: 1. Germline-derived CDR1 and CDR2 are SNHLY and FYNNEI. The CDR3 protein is CASSVDRANTGELFF. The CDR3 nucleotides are TGTGCCAGCAGTGTGGACAGGGCGAACACCGGGGAGCTGTTTTTT.